The source of this T cell receptor (beta chain) is a study of T cells in Graves' hyperthyroidism and ophthalmopathy. V lost 1 base to trimming and J lost 8 bases, with 6 bases between them. CDR3 size: 13 residues. From germline, CDR1 is LGHDT and CDR2 YNNKEL (reference sequence). There were TCR beta CDR3 regions amplified from RNA transcripts. Initially, a first-round RT-PCR of the TCR CDR3 employed the HTBI primer set. One entry per CDR3 protein results from TCRdb running MiXCR on the multiplex PCR reads. The sample records nearly 600,000 distinct CDR3 sequences, approximately 15% being singletons. This clonotype was recorded many times. The hyperthyroidism patients had all been newly diagnosed, and their disease duration was under 2 months. Their ages ranged from 18 to 65 years.

This clonotype was obtained from a woman aged 25 to 39 with Graves' hyperthyroidism that later progressed to Graves' ophthalmopathy. Material: blood. The V call is TRBV3-1, the J call TRBJ1-6, with D uncertain. CDR3: CASSQAADSPLHF. CDR3 bases: TGTGCCAGCAGCCAAGCGGCCGATTCACCCCTCCACTTT. Full variable domain (outside the CDR3, taken from reference TRBV3-1 and TRBJ1-6): DTAVSQTPKYLVTQMGNDKSIKCEQNLGHDTMYWYKQDSKKFLKIMFSYNNKELIINETVPNRFSPKSPDKAHLNLHINSLELGDSAVYFCASSQAADSPLHFGNGTRLTVT.